Presented here are 9 T cell receptor beta chains from one specimen sequenced in a study of siplizumab effects on memory and regulatory T cells. The authors kept the mixed lymphocyte reaction cells in coculture at 37°C for under 7 days. No cognate antigen is known for these TCRs. Method: immunoSEQ multiplex PCR; TCRdb's copy keeps in-frame clones and lacks some. The data show roughly 5,300 clones, roughly 53% seen once. Sample: CFSE-low (dividing) CD8+ T cells sorted from an allogeneic mixed lymphocyte reaction. Source of these receptors: a human donor in good health; the cells came from an allogeneic mixed lymphocyte reaction. Some clones in this sample may be carry-over from other donors' samples.

This clone was recorded a few times. The gene calls are TRBV27 and TRBJ1-5; TRBD1 aligns across 7 bases. Germline lookup yields CDR1 MNHEY and CDR2 SMNVEV (reference sequence). V shed 5 bases, J shed 2 bases, and the junction held 6 bases outside the gene matches. The length of the CDR3 is 15 residues. CDR3 sequence (DNA): TGTGCCAGCAGTCTTAGGGGGCCGGGCAATCAGCCCCAGCATTTT. Translation gives CASSLRGPGNQPQHF.

This clone has a handful of counts. The chain links TRBV7-6 to TRBJ2-7; D unresolved. Deletions cut 6 bases from V and 0 bases from J, with 9 bases between. The CDR3 has 13 residues. From germline, CDR1 is SGHVS and CDR2 FNYEAQ. CDR3 protein: CASSRTASYEQYF. CDR3 sequence (DNA): TGTGCCAGCAGTCGGACGGCCTCCTACGAGCAGTACTTC.

The rearrangement joins TRBV29-1 to TRBJ2-2; D gene ambiguous. Trimming removed 5 bases from V and 1 base from J, with 5 bases in between. CDR3 length: 12 amino acids. Germline CDR1 is SQVTM and CDR2 is ANQGSEA. The CDR3 loop is CSVTENTGELFF. In DNA form, the CDR3 reads TGCAGCGTTACAGAGAACACCGGGGAGCTGTTTTTT.

A few counts support this clone. Other DNA sequences from this sample encode an identical CDR3 as well. This chain links TRBV5-1 with TRBJ2-7, with 11 bases that match TRBD2. Germline V CDR1 and CDR2: SGHRS, YFSETQ. With 4 bases clipped from V and 0 bases from J, the junction kept 6 bases outside the gene matches. The length of the CDR3 is 16 residues. This chain's CDR3 is CASSPGLAESSYEQYF. The DNA for the CDR3 is TGCGCCAGCAGCCCGGGACTAGCGGAAAGCTCCTACGAGCAGTACTTC. The full variable domain, rest sourced from reference TRBV5-1 and TRBJ2-7, is KAGVTQTPRYLIKTRGQQVTLSCSPISGHRSVSWYQQTPGQGLQFLFEYFSETQRNKGNFPGRFSGRQFSNSRSEMNVSTLELGDSALYLCASSPGLAESSYEQYFGPGTRLTVT.

This clone was seen a handful of times. This chain joins TRBV6-1 and TRBJ2-7, with D perhaps matching TRBD1 (6 bases). V dropped 2 bases and J dropped 3 bases, with 14 bases sitting between them. The CDR3 has 15 residues. The germline gives CDR1 MNHNS, CDR2 SASEGT. DNA for the CDR3: TGTGCCAGCAGTGAACTCGAAACAGGGCGCTACGAGCAGTACTTC. As protein: CASSELETGRYEQYF.

The chain's CDR3 is CASSLDMATFYGYTF. In nucleotides, the CDR3 is TGCGCCAGCAGCTTGGATATGGCCACATTCTATGGCTACACCTTC. The J gene is TRBJ1-2, the V gene TRBV5-1; D ambiguous. Germline V gene data show CDR1 as SGHRS and CDR2 as YFSETQ. Trimming stripped 0 bases from V and 4 bases from J, with 13 bases between. This CDR3 spans 15 amino acids. The full variable domain, rest sourced from reference TRBV5-1 and TRBJ1-2, is KAGVTQTPRYLIKTRGQQVTLSCSPISGHRSVSWYQQTPGQGLQFLFEYFSETQRNKGNFPGRFSGRQFSNSRSEMNVSTLELGDSALYLCASSLDMATFYGYTFGSGTRLTVV.

The V call is TRBV19, the J call TRBJ2-3; 7 bases line up with TRBD1. The CDR3 consists of 14 residues. Germline values: CDR1 LNHDA, CDR2 SQIVND (reference sequence). The V segment lost 7 bases and the J segment 1 base; nucleotides outside the gene matches: 5. The CDR3 reads CASTPGTGTDTQYF. The CDR3 DNA reads TGTGCCAGTACCCCAGGGACAGGCACAGATACGCAGTATTTT.

The chain recombines TRBV28 with TRBJ2-1; TRBD2 matches at 9 bases. CDR3 length: 15 residues. With 4 bases clipped from V and 7 bases from J, the junction kept 8 bases outside the gene matches. Per the germline V gene, CDR1 is MDHEN and CDR2 is SYDVKM. For the CDR3, the DNA is TGTGCCAGCAGTTCTCAGCGGGGGGATGCGAATGAGCAGTTCTTC. It specifies CASSSQRGDANEQFF.

Note on this clone: At one end the junction does not follow the germline gene, possibly because of a read error. The V and J genes are TRBV27 and TRBJ2-3; D gene ambiguous. This CDR3 is built from 18 residues. Per the germline V gene, CDR1 is MNHEY and CDR2 is SMNVEV (reference sequence). CDR3: CASSLIVGGVVGTDTRYF. The DNA of the CDR3 is TGTGCCAGCAGTTTAATAGTCGGTGGTGTGGTCGGCACAGATACGCGGTATTTT.